This T cell receptor beta chain originates from a study of CD8+ T cells in alopecia areata. On the study more broadly: Severity was scored as percentage of affected scalp area in treated patients.

Study conclusions and caveats: Uncertain still, given a single nonresponder, is whether baseline CD8+ expansion links to response. Scalp and blood retained many expanded lesional clones during tofacitinib.

Treatment reported: oral pan-JAK inhibitor, 5-10 mg twice daily. This clone was seen just once. Its antigen is unknown. The CDR3 has 17 amino acids. CDR1 and CDR2 from the germline V gene are SQVTM and ANQGSEA. V was cut by 5 bases and J by 1 base, with 23 bases left in between. RNA was extracted and reverse transcribed into cDNA as the sequencing template. Profiled with immunoSEQ multiplex PCR; TCRdb holds only in-frame clones, not every one. The sample includes 210,000 or so clones, under 70% of them seen just once. This sequence originates from a human donor with alopecia areata. V usage is TRBV29-1 and J usage is TRBJ1-1, with D possibly TRBD1 on 5 matching bases. Sequences were derived from CD4+ T cells sorted from blood, sampled at approximately week 42, from a patient treated with tofacitinib. The CDR3 loop is CSVFDRNHRIPNTEAFF. The CDR3 bases are TGCAGCGTTTTTGACAGAAACCACCGCATACCGAACACTGAAGCTTTCTTT.